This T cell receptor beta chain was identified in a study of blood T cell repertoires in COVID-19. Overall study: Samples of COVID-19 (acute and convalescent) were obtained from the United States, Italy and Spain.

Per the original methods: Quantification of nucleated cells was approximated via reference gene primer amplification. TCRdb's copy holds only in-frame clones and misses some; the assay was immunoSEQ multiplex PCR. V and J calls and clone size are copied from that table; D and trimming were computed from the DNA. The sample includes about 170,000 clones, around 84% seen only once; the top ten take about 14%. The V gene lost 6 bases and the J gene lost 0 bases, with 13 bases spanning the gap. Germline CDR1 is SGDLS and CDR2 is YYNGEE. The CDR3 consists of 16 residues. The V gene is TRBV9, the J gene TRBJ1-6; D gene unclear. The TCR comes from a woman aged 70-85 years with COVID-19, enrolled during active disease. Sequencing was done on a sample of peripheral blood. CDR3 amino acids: CASTHAKSSYNSPLHF. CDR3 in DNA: TGTGCCAGCACCCACGCGAAGAGCTCCTATAATTCACCCCTCCACTTT.